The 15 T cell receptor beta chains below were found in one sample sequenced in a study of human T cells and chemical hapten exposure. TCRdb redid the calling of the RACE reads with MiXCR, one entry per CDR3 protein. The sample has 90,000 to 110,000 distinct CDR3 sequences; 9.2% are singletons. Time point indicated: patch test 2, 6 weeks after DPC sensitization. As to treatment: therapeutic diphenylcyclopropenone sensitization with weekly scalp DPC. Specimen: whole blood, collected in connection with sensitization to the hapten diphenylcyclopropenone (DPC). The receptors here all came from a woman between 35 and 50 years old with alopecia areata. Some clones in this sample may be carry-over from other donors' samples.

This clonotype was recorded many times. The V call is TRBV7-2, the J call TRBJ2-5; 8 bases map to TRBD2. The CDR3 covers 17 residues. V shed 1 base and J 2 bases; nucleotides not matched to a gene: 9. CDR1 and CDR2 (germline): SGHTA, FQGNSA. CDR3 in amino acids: CASSLGTGGPRQETQYF. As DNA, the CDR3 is TGTGCCAGCAGCTTAGGCACGGGGGGGCCCCGGCAAGAGACCCAGTACTTC.

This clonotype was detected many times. The CDR3 sequence is CASSFGSGGYNEQFF. DNA for the CDR3: TGTGCCAGCAGCTTTGGTAGCGGGGGGTACAATGAGCAGTTCTTC. V gene TRBV7-6 combines with J gene TRBJ2-1; 10 nucleotides match TRBD2. This CDR3 contains 15 residues. The germline V gene encodes CDR1 SGHVS and CDR2 FNYEAQ. V gave up 3 bases and J gave up 4 bases; unmatched junction bases: 3. The complete variable domain, with remaining parts taken from reference TRBV7-6 and TRBJ2-1, reads GAGVSQSPRYKVTKRGQDVALRCDPISGHVSLYWYRQALGQGPEFLTYFNYEAQQDKSGLPNDRFSAERPEGSISTLTIQRTEQRDSAMYRCASSFGSGGYNEQFFGPGTRLTVL.

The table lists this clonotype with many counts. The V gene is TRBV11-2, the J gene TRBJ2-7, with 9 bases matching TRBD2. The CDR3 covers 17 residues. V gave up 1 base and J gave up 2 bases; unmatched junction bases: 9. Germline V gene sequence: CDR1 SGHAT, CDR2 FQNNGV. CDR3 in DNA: TGTGCCAGCAGCTTAGCCCACGGTAGCGGGGGTACCTACGAGCAGTACTTC. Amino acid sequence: CASSLAHGSGGTYEQYF.

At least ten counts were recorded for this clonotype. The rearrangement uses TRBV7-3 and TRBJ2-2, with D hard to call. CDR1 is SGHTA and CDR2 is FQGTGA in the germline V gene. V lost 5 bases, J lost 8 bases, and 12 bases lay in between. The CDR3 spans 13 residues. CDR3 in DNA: TGTGCCAGCAGCCCCCAAGGGCTTGGGGAGCTGTTTTTT. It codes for CASSPQGLGELFF.

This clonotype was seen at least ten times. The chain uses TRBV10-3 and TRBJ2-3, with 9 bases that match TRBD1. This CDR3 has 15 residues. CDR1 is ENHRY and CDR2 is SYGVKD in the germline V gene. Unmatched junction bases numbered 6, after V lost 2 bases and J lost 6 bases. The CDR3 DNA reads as TGTGCCATCAGTGAGCCGGGACAGGGTTTGGATACGCAGTATTTT. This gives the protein CAISEPGQGLDTQYF.

The CDR3 coding sequence is TGTGCCAGCAGCCATCCCTGGAGTAGAGAGACCCAGTACTTC. Translated: CASSHPWSRETQYF. The J gene is TRBJ2-5, the V gene TRBV7-2; D is uncertain. V lost 5 bases and J lost 4, with 14 bases in between. Germline CDR1 is SGHTA and CDR2 is FQGNSA. CDR3 length: 14 amino acids. Combining the CDR3 with reference TRBV7-2 and TRBJ2-5 gives the whole variable domain GAGVSQSPSNKVTEKGKDVELRCDPISGHTALYWYRQSLGQGLEFLIYFQGNSAPDKSGLPSDRFSAERTGGSVSTLTIQRTQQEDSAVYLCASSHPWSRETQYFGPGTRLLVL.

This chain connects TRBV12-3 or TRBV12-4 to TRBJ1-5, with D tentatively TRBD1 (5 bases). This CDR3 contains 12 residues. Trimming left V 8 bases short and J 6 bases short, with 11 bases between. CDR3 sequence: CASAGGSQPQHF. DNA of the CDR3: TGTGCCAGCGCGGGGGGAAGTCAGCCCCAGCATTTT.

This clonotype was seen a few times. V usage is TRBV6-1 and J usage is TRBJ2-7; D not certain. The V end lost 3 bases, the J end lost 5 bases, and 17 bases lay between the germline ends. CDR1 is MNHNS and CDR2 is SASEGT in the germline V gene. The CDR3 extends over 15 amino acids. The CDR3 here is CASSDRPGPTDEQYF. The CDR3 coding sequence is TGTGCCAGCAGTGACAGACCCGGGCCGACTGACGAGCAGTACTTC.

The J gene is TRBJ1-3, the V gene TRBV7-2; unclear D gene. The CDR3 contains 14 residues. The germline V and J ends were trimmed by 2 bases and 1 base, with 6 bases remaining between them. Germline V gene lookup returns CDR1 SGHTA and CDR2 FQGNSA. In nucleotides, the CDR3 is TGTGCCAGCAGCTTATTCCTATCTGGAAACACCATATATTTT. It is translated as CASSLFLSGNTIYF.

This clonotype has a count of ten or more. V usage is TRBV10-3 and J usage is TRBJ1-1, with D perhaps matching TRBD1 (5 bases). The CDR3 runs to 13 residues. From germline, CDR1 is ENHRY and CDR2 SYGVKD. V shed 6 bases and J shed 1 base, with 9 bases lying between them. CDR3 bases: TGTGCCATCAGCGCACAGGAGAACACTGAAGCTTTCTTT. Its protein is CAISAQENTEAFF.

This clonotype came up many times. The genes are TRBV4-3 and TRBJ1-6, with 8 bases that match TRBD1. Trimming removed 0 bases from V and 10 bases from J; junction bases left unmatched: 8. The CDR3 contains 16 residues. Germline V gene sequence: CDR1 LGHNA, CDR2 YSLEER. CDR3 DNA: TGCGCCAGCAGCCAAGAAGCAGGGGGCTTGATCTCACCCCTCCACTTT. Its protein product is CASSQEAGGLISPLHF.

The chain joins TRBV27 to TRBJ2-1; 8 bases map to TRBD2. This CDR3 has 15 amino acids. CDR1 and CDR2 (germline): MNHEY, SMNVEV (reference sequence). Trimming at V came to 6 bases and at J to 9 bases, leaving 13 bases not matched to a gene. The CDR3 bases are TGTGCCAGCAGAACCGGGACTAGGGAGAGTGGTGAGCAGTTCTTC. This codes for CASRTGTRESGEQFF.

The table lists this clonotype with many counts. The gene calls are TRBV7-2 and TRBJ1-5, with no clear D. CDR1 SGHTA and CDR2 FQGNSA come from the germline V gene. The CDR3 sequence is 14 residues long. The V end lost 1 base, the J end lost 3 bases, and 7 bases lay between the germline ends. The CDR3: CASSLGWNNQPQHF. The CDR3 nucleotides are TGTGCCAGCAGCTTAGGGTGGAACAATCAGCCCCAGCATTTT. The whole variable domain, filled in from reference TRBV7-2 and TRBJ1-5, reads GAGVSQSPSNKVTEKGKDVELRCDPISGHTALYWYRQSLGQGLEFLIYFQGNSAPDKSGLPSDRFSAERTGGSVSTLTIQRTQQEDSAVYLCASSLGWNNQPQHFGDGTRLSIL.

The CDR3 here is CASSSGTGQYEQFF. CDR3 in DNA: TGTGCCAGCAGTTCCGGGACCGGTCAGTATGAGCAGTTCTTC. The rearrangement joins TRBV7-9 to TRBJ2-1; perhaps D is TRBD1 or TRBD2 (5 bases each). This CDR3 is built from 14 residues. Per germline, CDR1 SEHNR and CDR2 FQNEAQ (reference sequence). V dropped 6 bases and J dropped 8 bases, with 17 bases sitting between them.

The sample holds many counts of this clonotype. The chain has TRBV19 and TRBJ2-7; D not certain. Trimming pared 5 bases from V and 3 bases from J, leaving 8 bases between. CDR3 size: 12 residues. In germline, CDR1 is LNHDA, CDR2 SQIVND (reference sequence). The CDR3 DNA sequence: TGTGCCAGTAGTTCCGGATACTACGAGCAGTACTTC. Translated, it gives CASSSGYYEQYF.